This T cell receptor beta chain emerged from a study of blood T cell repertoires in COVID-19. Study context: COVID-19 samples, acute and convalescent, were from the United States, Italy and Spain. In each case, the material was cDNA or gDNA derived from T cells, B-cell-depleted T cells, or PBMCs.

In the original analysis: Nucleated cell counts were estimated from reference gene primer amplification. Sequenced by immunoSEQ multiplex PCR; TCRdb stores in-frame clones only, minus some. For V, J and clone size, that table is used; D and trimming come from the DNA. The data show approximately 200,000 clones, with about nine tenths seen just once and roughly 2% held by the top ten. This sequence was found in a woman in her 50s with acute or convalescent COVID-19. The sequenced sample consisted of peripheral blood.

The CDR3 loop is CASSTAASGGAWYF. CDR3 sequence (DNA): TGTGCCAGCAGCACAGCAGCTAGCGGGGGCGCGTGGTATTTT. The chain uses TRBV11-2 and TRBJ2-3, with 10 bases that match TRBD2. CDR1 SGHAT and CDR2 FQNNGV come from the germline V gene. J was trimmed by 14 bases and V by 5 bases; bases with no gene match: 13. This CDR3 contains 14 residues. The full variable domain, with the rest looked up from reference TRBV11-2 and TRBJ2-3, is EAGVAQSPRYKIIEKRQSVAFWCNPISGHATLYWYQQILGQGPKLLIQFQNNGVVDDSQLPKDRFSAERLKGVDSTLKIQPAKLEDSAVYLCASSTAASGGAWYFGPGTRLTVL.